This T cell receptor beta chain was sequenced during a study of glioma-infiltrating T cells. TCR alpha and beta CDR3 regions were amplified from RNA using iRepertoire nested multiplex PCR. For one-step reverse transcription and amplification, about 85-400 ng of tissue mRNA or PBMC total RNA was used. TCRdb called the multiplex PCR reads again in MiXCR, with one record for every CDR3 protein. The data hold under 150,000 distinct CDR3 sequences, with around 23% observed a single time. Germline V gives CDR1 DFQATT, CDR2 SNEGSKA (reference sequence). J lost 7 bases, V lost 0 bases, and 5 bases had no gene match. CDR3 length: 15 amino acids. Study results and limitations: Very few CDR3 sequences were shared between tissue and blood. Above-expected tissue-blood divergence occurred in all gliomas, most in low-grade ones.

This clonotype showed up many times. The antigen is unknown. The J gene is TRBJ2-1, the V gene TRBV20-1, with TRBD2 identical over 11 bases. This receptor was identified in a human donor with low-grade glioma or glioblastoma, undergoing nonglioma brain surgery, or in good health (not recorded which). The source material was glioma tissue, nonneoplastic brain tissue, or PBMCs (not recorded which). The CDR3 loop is CSARDPSGGRNEQFF. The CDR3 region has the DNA TGCAGTGCTAGAGATCCTAGCGGGGGGCGGAATGAGCAGTTCTTC.